This T cell receptor beta chain originates from a study of vaccination and CD4 T cells after COVID-19. Across the whole study: In the convalescent cohort, there were six males and four females, two of them Hispanic. Samples were taken after vaccination, a median of roughly 70 days after dose two, with a range of 14 to 241. Convalescent patients gave post-COVID blood a median approximately 100 days post-diagnosis, range 35 to 161.

Treatment denoted: roughly ten-day PBMC culture with coronavirus spike peptide pools or control peptides (ViraFEST assay). Turning to this clonotype: Its matching antigen is unknown.

Broader study findings: Looking at convalescent patients, 304 of their 307 vaccine-specific clones were spike mono-reactive.

The length of the CDR3 is 14 residues. Trimming removed 5 bases from V and 12 bases from J, with 20 bases in between. CDR1 and CDR2 from the germline V gene are MNHNS and SASEGT. Cultured CD4+ T cells had their DNA profiled by the Oncomine TCR Beta short-read assay. TCRdb ran MiXCR on the PCR reads and lists one entry per CDR3 protein. The table lists about 16,000 distinct CDR3 sequences, approximately 67% of them singletons. The source material was CD4+ T cells from blood, cultured in vitro. V gene TRBV6-1 combines with J gene TRBJ2-1, with D perhaps being TRBD1 or TRBD2 (5 bases each). This TCR was sampled from a human donor who had recovered from COVID-19. CDR3 region: CASSPDRGRVVQFF. In DNA, the CDR3 is TGTGCCAGCAGTCCCGACCGGGGACGGGTTGTGCAGTTCTTC.